These 20 T cell receptor beta chains were sequenced from one sample in a study of blood T cell repertoires in COVID-19. Generated by immunoSEQ multiplex PCR, the TCRdb table keeps only in-frame clones and is missing some. The sample has around 340,000 clones; about 86% are singletons. Sequencing input: peripheral blood. Source of these receptors: a young man with active or convalescent COVID-19.

This clone was counted a few times. The chain has TRBV2 and TRBJ1-2; tentative D call: TRBD1 (5 bases). This CDR3 is 13 amino acids long. Deletions cut 7 bases from V and 4 bases from J, with 13 bases between. Germline CDR1 reads SNHLY; CDR2 reads FYNNEI. CDR3 sequence: CASNFQGGYGYTF. The DNA for the CDR3 is TGTGCCAGCAACTTCCAGGGCGGCTATGGCTACACCTTC. Full variable domain (rest looked up from reference TRBV2 and TRBJ1-2): EPEVTQTPSHQVTQMGQEVILRCVPISNHLYFYWYRQILGQKVEFLVSFYNNEISEKSEIFDDQFSVERPDGSNFTLKIRSTKLEDSAMYFCASNFQGGYGYTFGSGTRLTVV.

The CDR3 nucleotides read TGTGCCACGCAACAGGGTGGCACTGAAGCTTTCTTT. As protein: CATQQGGTEAFF. The J gene is TRBJ1-1, the V gene TRBV30, with D possibly being TRBD1 (6 bases). Germline V gene lookup returns CDR1 GTSNPN and CDR2 SVGIG (reference sequence). The CDR3 runs to 12 residues. V dropped 8 bases and J dropped 4 bases, with 14 bases sitting between them.

The chain combines TRBV7-2 with TRBJ1-5; no definite D call. V gave up 1 base and J gave up 2 bases, with 9 bases separating them. CDR1 and CDR2 (germline): SGHTA, FQGNSA. The length of the CDR3 is 15 residues. The chain's CDR3 is CASSLGVAGNQPQHF. CDR3 nucleotide sequence: TGTGCCAGCAGCTTAGGGGTCGCGGGCAATCAGCCCCAGCATTTT.

This clone appeared a few times. The chain couples TRBV13 to TRBJ2-7; TRBD1 might be the D (5 bases). The length of the CDR3 is 13 residues. V was trimmed by 5 bases and J by 5 bases, leaving 13 bases between them. The germline gives CDR1 PRHDT, CDR2 FYEKMQ (reference sequence). DNA for the CDR3: TGTGCCAGCAGCCGTCCCCAGGGCAACGAGCAGTACTTC. Its translation: CASSRPQGNEQYF.

The chain uses TRBV5-6 and TRBJ1-2; 7 bases agree with TRBD1. The CDR3 totals 15 residues. After removal of 0 bases from V and 4 bases from J, the junction contained 6 bases not matched to a gene. The germline V gene encodes CDR1 SGHDT and CDR2 YYEEEE. The CDR3 sequence: CASSLETGPIYGYTF. The DNA for the CDR3 is TGTGCCAGCAGCTTGGAGACAGGGCCGATCTATGGCTACACCTTC.

The chain uses TRBV5-1 and TRBJ2-2, with D unresolved. Germline loops: CDR1 SGHRS, CDR2 YFSETQ. V was cut by 0 bases and J by 3 bases, with 9 bases left in between. The CDR3 spans 15 residues. The CDR3 sequence is CASSLDERDTGELFF. The CDR3 DNA is TGCGCCAGCAGCTTGGACGAAAGAGACACCGGGGAGCTGTTTTTT.

The DNA of the CDR3 is TGTGCCAGCTCCCTATACCGGGACTACTCATACAATGAGCAGTTCTTC. Translation: CASSLYRDYSYNEQFF. The chain links TRBV18 to TRBJ2-1; 7 positions agree with TRBD2. The CDR3 extends over 16 amino acids. J lost 4 bases, V lost 6 bases, and 12 bases had no gene match. The germline CDR1 and CDR2 sequences are KGHSH and LQKENI. Full variable domain (outside the CDR3, taken from reference TRBV18 and TRBJ2-1): NAGVMQNPRHLVRRRGQEARLRCSPMKGHSHVYWYRQLPEEGLKFMVYLQKENIIDESGMPKERFSAEFPKEGPSILRIQQVVRGDSAAYFCASSLYRDYSYNEQFFGPGTRLTVL.

The chain uses TRBV7-6 and TRBJ2-1; 8 bases match TRBD2. Germline V gene lookup returns CDR1 SGHVS and CDR2 FNYEAQ. The CDR3 contains 15 residues. J lost 2 bases, V lost 3 bases, and 3 bases had no gene match. DNA of the CDR3: TGTGCCAGCAGCTTTAAGCGGGGGCCCTACAATGAGCAGTTCTTC. Translation gives CASSFKRGPYNEQFF.

The V call is TRBV7-6, the J call TRBJ2-3; 7 bases agree with TRBD2. The CDR3 covers 19 residues. V lost 3 bases, J lost 1 base, and 16 bases stayed unmatched. Germline V CDR1 and CDR2: SGHVS, FNYEAQ. The CDR3 is CASSLNPAAGDWGTDTQYF. Written as DNA, the CDR3 is TGTGCCAGCAGCTTGAACCCCGCCGCGGGAGACTGGGGCACAGATACGCAGTATTTT.

The DNA for the CDR3 is TGCGCCAGCAGCTCGGACTTCTACGTGTACACTGAAGCTTTCTTT. Translation: CASSSDFYVYTEAFF. The chain has TRBV5-1 and TRBJ1-1; no definite D call. V dropped 3 bases and J dropped 3 bases, with 15 bases sitting between them. CDR3 length: 15 residues. CDR1 is SGHRS and CDR2 is YFSETQ in the germline V gene.

The chain links TRBV6-2 or TRBV6-3 to TRBJ2-5; D is unresolved. The CDR3 has 12 amino acids. V gave up 1 base and J gave up 5 bases, with 5 bases separating them. The germline V gene encodes CDR1 MNHEY and CDR2 SVGEGT. The CDR3, as DNA: TGTGCCAGCAGTTACTTCGGGGAGACCCAGTACTTC. Amino acids: CASSYFGETQYF.

CDR3 sequence (DNA): TGTGCCAGCAGCCAGGGAGGGTTGAAAGGCTACACCTTC. It yields the protein CASSQGGLKGYTF. This chain uses TRBV6-6 with TRBJ1-2; TRBD1 is a possible D gene (5 bases). This CDR3 has 13 amino acids. Per the germline V gene, CDR1 is MNHNY and CDR2 is SVGAGI (reference sequence). The V and J ends lost 6 bases and 8 bases respectively, with 16 bases between them.

This chain connects TRBV2 to TRBJ1-1, with 7 positions matching TRBD1. The germline CDR1 and CDR2 sequences are SNHLY and FYNNEI. The CDR3 spans 15 residues. Germline trimming cut 6 bases from V and 2 bases from J; bases unmatched to any gene: 9. CDR3 DNA sequence: TGTGCCAGCAGGGCCTCCGGGACAGCAAACACTGAAGCTTTCTTT. It specifies CASRASGTANTEAFF.

The V and J genes are TRBV12-3 or TRBV12-4 and TRBJ1-5; D not certain. There are 13 residues in the CDR3. The V end lost 2 bases, the J end lost 0 bases, and 2 bases lay between the germline ends. The CDR3 region is CASSLLSNQPQHF. For the CDR3, the DNA is TGTGCCAGCAGTTTACTTAGCAATCAGCCCCAGCATTTT.

The CDR3 loop is CASSFFGQGANEQFF. The CDR3, as DNA: TGTGCCAGCAGCTTTTTCGGACAGGGGGCTAATGAGCAGTTCTTC. The chain recombines TRBV7-9 with TRBJ2-1; 11 bases align to TRBD1. The CDR3 loop spans 15 amino acids. Germline CDR1 reads SEHNR; CDR2 reads FQNEAQ (reference sequence). V shed 3 bases and J 7 bases; nucleotides not matched to a gene: 5.

The rearrangement links TRBV5-6 to TRBJ1-2; D gene ambiguous. With 1 base removed from V and 4 bases from J, the gap between germline ends came to 14 bases. The CDR3 runs to 15 residues. Germline CDR1 and CDR2: SGHDT and YYEEEE. CDR3 coding DNA: TGTGCCAGCAGCTTGCTCCTACGAGATGCCTATGGCTACACCTTC. As protein: CASSLLLRDAYGYTF.

The table lists this clone with a few counts. The chain employs TRBV7-9 and TRBJ2-1, with 10 bases aligning to TRBD2. Trimming at V came to 6 bases and at J to 2 bases, leaving 13 bases not matched to a gene. Germline V gene data show CDR1 as SEHNR and CDR2 as FQNEAQ (reference sequence). The CDR3 loop spans 18 amino acids. CDR3 amino acids: CASSFSGGASRAYNEQFF. In DNA, the CDR3 is TGTGCCAGCAGTTTCAGCGGGGGGGCCTCCCGTGCCTACAATGAGCAGTTCTTC. Filled out from reference TRBV7-9 and TRBJ2-1, the complete variable domain reads DTGVSQNPRHKITKRGQNVTFRCDPISEHNRLYWYRQTLGQGPEFLTYFQNEAQLEKSRLLSDRFSAERPKGSFSTLEIQRTEQGDSAMYLCASSFSGGASRAYNEQFFGPGTRLTVL.

The CDR3 nucleotides are TGTGCCAGCAGTTATCGTAGGGGGGGCCCAGCCGGGGAGCTGTTTTTT. Amino acid sequence: CASSYRRGGPAGELFF. This chain joins TRBV6-2 or TRBV6-3 and TRBJ2-2, with a weak D call TRBD2 (7 bases). The V gene's germline CDR1 is MNHEY and CDR2 SVGEGT. This CDR3 region has 16 residues. The V end was cut by 3 bases, the J end by 6 bases, with 17 bases between.

About this clone itself: The same CDR3 can be traced to other DNA sequences in this sample. The V and J genes are TRBV7-9 and TRBJ1-1; D not resolved. V was cut by 0 bases and J by 1 base, with 3 bases left in between. Germline values: CDR1 SEHNR, CDR2 FQNEAQ (reference sequence). The CDR3 consists of 13 residues. The CDR3 DNA reads TGTGCCAGCAGCTTAGCCGGGAACACTGAAGCTTTCTTT. Its protein is CASSLAGNTEAFF.

In DNA form, the CDR3 reads TGTGCCAGCAGTGAGAGGGTCCTGGGAAATTCACCCCTCCACTTT. Translating it yields CASSERVLGNSPLHF. The chain has TRBV2 and TRBJ1-6; no clear D. V lost 3 bases to trimming and J lost 7 bases, with 13 bases between them. Germline-derived CDR1 and CDR2 are SNHLY and FYNNEI. The CDR3 loop spans 15 amino acids.